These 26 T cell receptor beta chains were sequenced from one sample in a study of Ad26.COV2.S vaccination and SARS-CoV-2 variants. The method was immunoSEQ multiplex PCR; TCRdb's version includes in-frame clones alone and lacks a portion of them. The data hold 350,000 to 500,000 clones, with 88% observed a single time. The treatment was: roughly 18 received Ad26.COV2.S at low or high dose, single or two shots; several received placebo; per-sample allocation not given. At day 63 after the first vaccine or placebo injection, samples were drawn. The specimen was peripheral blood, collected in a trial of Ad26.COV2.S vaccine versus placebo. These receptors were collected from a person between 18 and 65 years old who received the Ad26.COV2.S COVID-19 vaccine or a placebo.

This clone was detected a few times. The CDR3 region has the DNA TGTGCCAGCAGCTACGGGACAGGGGGCACTGAAGCTTTCTTT. Its protein product is CASSYGTGGTEAFF. This chain uses TRBV5-8 with TRBJ1-1, with 11 positions matching TRBD1. Germline trimming cut 3 bases from V and 4 bases from J; bases unmatched to any gene: 2. Per the germline V gene, CDR1 is SGHTS and CDR2 is YDEGEE. This CDR3 contains 14 residues. The complete variable domain, with remaining parts taken from reference TRBV5-8 and TRBJ1-1, reads EAGVTQSPTHLIKTRGQQATLRCSPISGHTSVYWYQQALGLGLQFLLWYDEGEERNRGNFPPRFSGRQFPNYSSELNVNALELEDSALYLCASSYGTGGTEAFFGQGTRLTVV.

The DNA of the CDR3 is TGCGCCAGCAGCCAGGAGACAGGGACTATTTCACCCCTCCACTTT. As protein: CASSQETGTISPLHF. The gene calls are TRBV5-1 and TRBJ1-6, with 7 bases lining up with TRBD1. Germline CDR1 SGHRS, CDR2 YFSETQ. The CDR3 runs to 15 residues. With 4 bases clipped from V and 9 bases from J, the junction kept 10 bases outside the gene matches.

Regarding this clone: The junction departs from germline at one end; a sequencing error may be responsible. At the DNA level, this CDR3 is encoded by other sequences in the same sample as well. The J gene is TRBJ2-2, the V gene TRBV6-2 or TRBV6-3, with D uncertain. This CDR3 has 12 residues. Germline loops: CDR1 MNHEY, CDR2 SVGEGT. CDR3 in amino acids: CASSPNTGELFF. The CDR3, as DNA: TGTGCCAGCAGTCCGAATACCGGGGAGCTGTTTTTT.

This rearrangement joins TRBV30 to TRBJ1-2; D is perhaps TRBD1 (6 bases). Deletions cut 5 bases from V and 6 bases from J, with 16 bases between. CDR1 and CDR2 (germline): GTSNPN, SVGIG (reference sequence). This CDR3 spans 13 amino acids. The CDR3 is CAWDQQGSHGYTF. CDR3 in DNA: TGTGCCTGGGACCAACAGGGTAGCCATGGCTACACCTTC.

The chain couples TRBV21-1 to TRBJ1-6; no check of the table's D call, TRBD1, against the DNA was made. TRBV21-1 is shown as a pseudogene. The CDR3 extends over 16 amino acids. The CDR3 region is CASKPRFLRGNSPLHF. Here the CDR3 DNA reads TGTGCCAGCAAGCCGCGGTTCCTCAGGGGAAATTCACCCCTCCACTTT.

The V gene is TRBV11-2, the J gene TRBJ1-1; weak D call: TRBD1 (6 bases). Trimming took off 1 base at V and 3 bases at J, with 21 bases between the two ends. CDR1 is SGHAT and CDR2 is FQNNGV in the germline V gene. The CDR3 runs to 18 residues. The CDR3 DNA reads TGTGCCAGCAGCTTAGGGCGCCGCCGAGGGGGAGGGCACACTGAAGCTTTCTTT. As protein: CASSLGRRRGGGHTEAFF. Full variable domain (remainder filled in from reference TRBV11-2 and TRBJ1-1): EAGVAQSPRYKIIEKRQSVAFWCNPISGHATLYWYQQILGQGPKLLIQFQNNGVVDDSQLPKDRFSAERLKGVDSTLKIQPAKLEDSAVYLCASSLGRRRGGGHTEAFFGQGTRLTVV.

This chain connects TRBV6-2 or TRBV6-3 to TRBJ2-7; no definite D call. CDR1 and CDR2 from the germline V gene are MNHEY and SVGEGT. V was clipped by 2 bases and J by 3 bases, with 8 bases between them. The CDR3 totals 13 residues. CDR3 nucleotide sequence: TGTGCCAGCAGTTACCTCTGGGACTACGAGCAGTACTTC. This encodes CASSYLWDYEQYF.

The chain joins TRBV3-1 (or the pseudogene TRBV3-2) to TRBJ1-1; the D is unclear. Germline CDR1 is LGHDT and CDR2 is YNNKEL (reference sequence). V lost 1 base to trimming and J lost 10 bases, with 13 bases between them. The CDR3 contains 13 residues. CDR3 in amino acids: CASSQATRSGAFF. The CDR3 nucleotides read TGTGCCAGCAGCCAAGCAACGCGAAGTGGAGCTTTCTTT.

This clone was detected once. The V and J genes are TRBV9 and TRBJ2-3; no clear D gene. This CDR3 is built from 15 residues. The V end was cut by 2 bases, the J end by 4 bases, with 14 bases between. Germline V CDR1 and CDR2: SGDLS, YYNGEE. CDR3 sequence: CASSVLGVGADTQYF. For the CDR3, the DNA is TGTGCCAGCAGCGTTCTCGGCGTTGGGGCAGATACGCAGTATTTT. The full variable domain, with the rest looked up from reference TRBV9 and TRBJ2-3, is DSGVTQTPKHLITATGQRVTLRCSPRSGDLSVYWYQQSLDQGLQFLIQYYNGEERAKGNILERFSAQQFPDLHSELNLSSLELGDSALYFCASSVLGVGADTQYFGPGTRLTVL.

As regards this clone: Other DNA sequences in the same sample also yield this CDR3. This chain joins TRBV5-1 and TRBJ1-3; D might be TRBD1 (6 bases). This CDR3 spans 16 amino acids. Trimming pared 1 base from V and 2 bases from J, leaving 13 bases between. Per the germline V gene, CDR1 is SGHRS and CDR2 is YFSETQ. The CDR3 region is CASSLRGQSPGNTIYF. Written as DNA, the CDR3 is TGCGCCAGCAGCTTGCGTGGACAGAGTCCTGGAAACACCATATATTTT.

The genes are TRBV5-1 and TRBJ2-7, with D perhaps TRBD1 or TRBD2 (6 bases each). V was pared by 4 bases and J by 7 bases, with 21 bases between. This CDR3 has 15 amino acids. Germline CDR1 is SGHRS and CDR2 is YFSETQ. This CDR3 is CASSTSGAQNLEQYF. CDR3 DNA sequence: TGCGCCAGCAGCACTTCGGGGGCCCAAAATCTGGAGCAGTACTTC.

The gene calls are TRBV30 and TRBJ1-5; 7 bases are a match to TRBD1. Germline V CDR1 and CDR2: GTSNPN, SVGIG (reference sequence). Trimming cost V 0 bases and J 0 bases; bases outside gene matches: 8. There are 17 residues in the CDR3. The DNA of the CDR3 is TGTGCCTGGAGTGTTGGGACAGAATTCTATAGCAATCAGCCCCAGCATTTT. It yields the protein CAWSVGTEFYSNQPQHF.

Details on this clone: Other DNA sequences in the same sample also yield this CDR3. The CDR3 is CASSSTGGSNTIYF. CDR3 in DNA: TGTGCCAGCAGCTCAACAGGGGGCTCAAACACCATATATTTT. The V call is TRBV11-2, the J call TRBJ1-3, with TRBD1 matching over 9 bases. This CDR3 contains 14 residues. CDR1 and CDR2 (germline): SGHAT, FQNNGV. V was pared by 4 bases and J by 6 bases, with 4 bases of the junction left unmatched. The complete variable domain, with remaining parts taken from reference TRBV11-2 and TRBJ1-3, reads EAGVAQSPRYKIIEKRQSVAFWCNPISGHATLYWYQQILGQGPKLLIQFQNNGVVDDSQLPKDRFSAERLKGVDSTLKIQPAKLEDSAVYLCASSSTGGSNTIYFGEGSWLTVV.

The CDR3 coding sequence is TGTGCCTGGAGTGCCCGGACAGCATTCTACGAGCAGTACTTC. This translates into CAWSARTAFYEQYF. The rearrangement links TRBV30 to TRBJ2-7, with D perhaps matching TRBD1 (6 bases). Trimming took off 1 base at V and 3 bases at J, with 13 bases between the two ends. The CDR3 is 14 residues long. Germline CDR1 is GTSNPN and CDR2 is SVGIG (reference sequence).

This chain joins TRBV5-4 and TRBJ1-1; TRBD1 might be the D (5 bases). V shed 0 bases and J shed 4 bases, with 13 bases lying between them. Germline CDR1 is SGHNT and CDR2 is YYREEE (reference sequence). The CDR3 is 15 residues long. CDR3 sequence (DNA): TGTGCCAGCAGCTTGGATGGGGGACGCATCACTGAAGCTTTCTTT. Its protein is CASSLDGGRITEAFF.

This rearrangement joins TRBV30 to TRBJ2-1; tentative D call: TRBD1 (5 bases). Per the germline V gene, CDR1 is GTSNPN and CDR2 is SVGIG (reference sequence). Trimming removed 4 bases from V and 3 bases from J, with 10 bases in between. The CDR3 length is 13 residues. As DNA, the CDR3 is TGTGCCTGGAATCGAGACAGCTACAATGAGCAGTTCTTC. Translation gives CAWNRDSYNEQFF. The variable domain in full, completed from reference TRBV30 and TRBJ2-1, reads SQTIHQWPATLVQPVGSPLSLECTVEGTSNPNLYWYRQAAGRGLQLLFYSVGIGQISSEVPQNLSASRPQDRQFILSSKKLLLSDSGFYLCAWNRDSYNEQFFGPGTRLTVL.

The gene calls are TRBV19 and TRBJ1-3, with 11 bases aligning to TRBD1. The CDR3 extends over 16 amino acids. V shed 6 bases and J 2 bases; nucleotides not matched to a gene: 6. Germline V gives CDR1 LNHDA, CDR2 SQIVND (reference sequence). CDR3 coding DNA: TGTGCCAGTAGCCGATTGGGACAGGGGGCTGGAAACACCATATATTTT. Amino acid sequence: CASSRLGQGAGNTIYF. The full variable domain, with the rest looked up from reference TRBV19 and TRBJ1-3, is DGGITQSPKYLFRKEGQNVTLSCEQNLNHDAMYWYRQDPGQGLRLIYYSQIVNDFQKGDIAEGYSVSREKKESFPLTVTSAQKNPTAFYLCASSRLGQGAGNTIYFGEGSWLTVV.

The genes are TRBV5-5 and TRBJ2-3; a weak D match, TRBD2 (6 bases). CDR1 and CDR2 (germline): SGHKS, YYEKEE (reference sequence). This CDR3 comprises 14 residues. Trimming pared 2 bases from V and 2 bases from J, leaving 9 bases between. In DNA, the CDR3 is TGTGCCAGCAGCTTTGCGGGATTCACAGATACGCAGTATTTT. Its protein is CASSFAGFTDTQYF.

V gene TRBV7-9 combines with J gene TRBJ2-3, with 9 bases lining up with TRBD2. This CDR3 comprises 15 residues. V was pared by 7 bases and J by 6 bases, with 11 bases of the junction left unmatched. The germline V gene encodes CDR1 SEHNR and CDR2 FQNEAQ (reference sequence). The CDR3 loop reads CASKIAGASFDTQYF. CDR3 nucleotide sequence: TGTGCCAGCAAGATAGCGGGGGCCTCCTTCGATACGCAGTATTTT.

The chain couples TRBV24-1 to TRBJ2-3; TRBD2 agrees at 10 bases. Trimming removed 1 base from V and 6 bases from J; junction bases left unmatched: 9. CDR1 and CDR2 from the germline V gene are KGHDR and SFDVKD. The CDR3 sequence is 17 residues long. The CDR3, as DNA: TGTGCCACCAGTGATTTCCCCAGCGGGGGGGCCAGGGATACGCAGTATTTT. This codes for CATSDFPSGGARDTQYF.

The chain's CDR3 is CASSQWTGGVAEQFF. CDR3 sequence (DNA): TGCGCCAGCAGCCAATGGACAGGGGGGGTGGCTGAGCAGTTCTTC. The genes are TRBV4-3 and TRBJ2-1, with 10 bases aligning to TRBD1. The CDR3 is 15 residues long. CDR1 LGHNA and CDR2 YSLEER come from the germline V gene. V gave up 2 bases and J gave up 9 bases; unmatched junction bases: 7.

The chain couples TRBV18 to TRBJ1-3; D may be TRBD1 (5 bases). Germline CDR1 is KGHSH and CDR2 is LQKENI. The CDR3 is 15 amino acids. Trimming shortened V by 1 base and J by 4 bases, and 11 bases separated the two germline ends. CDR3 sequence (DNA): TGTGCCAGCTCACCACGGGGCCAGCAAGGAAACACCATATATTTT. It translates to CASSPRGQQGNTIYF.

CDR3: CASSLGPGTEAKNIQYF. CDR3 coding DNA: TGTGCCAGCAGTTTGGGTCCCGGAACGGAGGCCAAAAACATTCAGTACTTC. The chain uses TRBV7-3 and TRBJ2-4; D remains unclear. Trimming left V 6 bases short and J 1 base short, with 19 bases between. The germline V gene has CDR1 SGHTA and CDR2 FQGTGA. This CDR3 has 17 residues.

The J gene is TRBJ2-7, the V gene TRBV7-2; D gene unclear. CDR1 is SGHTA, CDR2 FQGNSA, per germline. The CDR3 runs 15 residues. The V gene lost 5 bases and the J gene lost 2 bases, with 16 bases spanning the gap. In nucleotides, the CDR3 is TGTGCCAGCAGCCAGGTCAGCTCCGGGCCCTACGAGCAGTACTTC. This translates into CASSQVSSGPYEQYF. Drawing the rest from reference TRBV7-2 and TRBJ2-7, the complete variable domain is GAGVSQSPSNKVTEKGKDVELRCDPISGHTALYWYRQSLGQGLEFLIYFQGNSAPDKSGLPSDRFSAERTGGSVSTLTIQRTQQEDSAVYLCASSQVSSGPYEQYFGPGTRLTVT.

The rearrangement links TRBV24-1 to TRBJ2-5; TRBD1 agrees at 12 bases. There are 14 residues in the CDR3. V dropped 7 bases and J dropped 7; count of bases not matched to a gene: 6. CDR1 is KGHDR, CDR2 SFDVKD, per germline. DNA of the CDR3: TGTGCCACCAGCGGGACAGGGGGCGCGGCGACCCAGTACTTC. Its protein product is CATSGTGGAATQYF.

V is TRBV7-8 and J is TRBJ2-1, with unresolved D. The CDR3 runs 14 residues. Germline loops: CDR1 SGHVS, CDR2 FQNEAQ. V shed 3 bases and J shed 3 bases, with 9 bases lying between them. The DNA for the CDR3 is TGTGCCAGCAGCTTGGATCGCAGCTACAATGAGCAGTTCTTC. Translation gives CASSLDRSYNEQFF.